These 27 T cell receptor beta chains originate from one sample sequenced in a study of blood T cell repertoires in COVID-19. Sequencing used immunoSEQ multiplex PCR; TCRdb keeps in-frame clones, though not all of them. Of some 78,000 clones in the sample, 84% were seen once. The specimen was peripheral blood. These receptors all stem from a man between 50 and 59 years old with acute or convalescent COVID-19.

The CDR3 is CATLDRAKYNSPLHF. CDR3 coding DNA: TGTGCCACCTTAGACAGGGCTAAGTATAATTCACCCCTCCACTTT. The chain links TRBV6-5 to TRBJ1-6; 7 positions match TRBD1. CDR1 MNHEY and CDR2 SVGAGI come from the germline V gene. This CDR3 comprises 15 residues. V lost 10 bases, J lost 4 bases, and 10 bases stayed unmatched.

The gene calls are TRBV28 and TRBJ2-7; D not resolved. Per the germline V gene, CDR1 is MDHEN and CDR2 is SYDVKM. The CDR3 runs 11 residues. Trimming stripped 6 bases from V and 3 bases from J, with 6 bases between. CDR3 in amino acids: CASSSYYEQYF. In DNA form, the CDR3 reads TGTGCCAGCAGCTCGTACTACGAGCAGTACTTC.

This chain uses TRBV11-2 with TRBJ2-2; TRBD2 matches 14 bases. The V gene's germline CDR1 is SGHAT and CDR2 FQNNGV. V lost 1 base and J lost 6; bases outside the gene matches: 10. This CDR3 is 19 amino acids long. CDR3 nucleotides: TGTGCCAGCAGCTTAGTGAGACTAGCGGGGGGGCGAAGGCCCGGGGAGCTGTTTTTT. This translates into CASSLVRLAGGRRPGELFF.

This chain connects TRBV21-1 to TRBJ2-7; the DNA was not used to check the table's D call, TRBD2. TRBV21-1 is a pseudogene segment. The CDR3 covers 15 residues. This chain's CDR3 is CARGRDNGFFYEQYF. The CDR3 nucleotides are TGTGCCAGGGGGAGGGACAACGGTTTTTTCTACGAGCAGTACTTC.

The chain is built from TRBV11-1 and TRBJ2-5; D is perhaps TRBD1 (6 bases). Germline CDR1 is SGHAT and CDR2 is FQDESV (reference sequence). The CDR3 runs to 13 residues. V was trimmed by 5 bases and J by 0 bases, leaving 7 bases between them. CDR3 sequence reads: CASSGQYQETQYF. DNA for the CDR3: TGTGCCAGCAGCGGACAGTACCAAGAGACCCAGTACTTC.

This clone has just one count. The chain combines TRBV6-5 with TRBJ1-6; D is unclear. The CDR3 loop spans 14 amino acids. From germline, CDR1 is MNHEY and CDR2 SVGAGI. V lost 7 bases to trimming and J lost 6 bases, with 13 bases between them. Here the CDR3 reads CASTYGRANSPLHF. The CDR3 nucleotides read TGTGCCAGCACCTACGGGAGGGCTAATTCACCCCTCCACTTT.

This chain joins TRBV28 and TRBJ2-7, with D tentatively TRBD1 (6 bases). Germline V gene data show CDR1 as MDHEN and CDR2 as SYDVKM. The CDR3 runs to 15 residues. With 4 bases removed from V and 6 bases from J, the gap between germline ends came to 19 bases. CDR3 nucleotides: TGTGCCAGCAGTTCGCTCCGACAGGTGGGAAGCGAGCAGTACTTC. Translating it yields CASSSLRQVGSEQYF.

The sample holds one count of this clone. The chain joins TRBV18 to TRBJ1-2; D is possibly TRBD1 (5 bases). Germline V gives CDR1 KGHSH, CDR2 LQKENI. This CDR3 spans 14 amino acids. Trimming took off 2 bases at V and 14 bases at J, with 21 bases between the two ends. CDR3 DNA sequence: TGTGCCAGCTCACCAGGGGCGGATTCGATAGCCGTTACCTTC. Its translation: CASSPGADSIAVTF. The full variable domain, rest sourced from reference TRBV18 and TRBJ1-2, is NAGVMQNPRHLVRRRGQEARLRCSPMKGHSHVYWYRQLPEEGLKFMVYLQKENIIDESGMPKERFSAEFPKEGPSILRIQQVVRGDSAAYFCASSPGADSIAVTFGSGTRLTVV.

The rearrangement joins TRBV19 to TRBJ1-2, with 10 bases that match TRBD1. The CDR3 sequence is 15 residues long. The junction had 12 bases not matched to a gene; V was cut back by 9 bases and J by 5 bases. From germline, CDR1 is LNHDA and CDR2 SQIVND (reference sequence). CDR3 in amino acids: CASTSGTGVIYGYTF. In nucleotides, the CDR3 is TGTGCCAGCACATCCGGGACAGGGGTTATTTATGGCTACACCTTC.

The chain recombines TRBV7-9 with TRBJ2-2, with 8 bases that match TRBD1. Germline CDR1 SEHNR, CDR2 FQNEAQ (reference sequence). This CDR3 has 16 residues. The J segment lost 4 bases and the V segment lost 5 bases, leaving 9 bases of the junction unmatched. In DNA form, the CDR3 reads TGTGCCAGCAGCCCGCAGGGGACAGGAGGCACCGGGGAGCTGTTTTTT. It translates to CASSPQGTGGTGELFF.

DNA for the CDR3: TGCGCCAGCAGCCAAGCAGGGGGCCTATACGAGCAGTACTTC. The encoded protein is CASSQAGGLYEQYF. This sequence joins TRBV4-1 and TRBJ2-7, with 8 bases that match TRBD1. In germline, CDR1 is MGHRA, CDR2 YSYEKL. V shed 1 base and J 4 bases; nucleotides not matched to a gene: 3. This CDR3 comprises 14 residues.

The chain joins TRBV28 to TRBJ1-4; D is unclear. The CDR3 sequence is 15 residues long. V dropped 5 bases and J dropped 7 bases, with 17 bases sitting between them. Germline values: CDR1 MDHEN, CDR2 SYDVKM. CDR3 bases: TGTGCCAGCAGTAATCCGGCACACACGGGTGAAAAACTGTTTTTT. Amino acids: CASSNPAHTGEKLFF. Full variable domain (outside the CDR3, taken from reference TRBV28 and TRBJ1-4): DVKVTQSSRYLVKRTGEKVFLECVQDMDHENMFWYRQDPGLGLRLIYFSYDVKMKEKGDIPEGYSVSREKKERFSLILESASTNQTSMYLCASSNPAHTGEKLFFGSGTQLSVL.

CDR3 region: CASSTQLGLAGYEQYF. As DNA, the CDR3 is TGTGCCAGCTCCACCCAATTGGGGCTAGCGGGATACGAGCAGTACTTC. The chain joins TRBV7-2 to TRBJ2-7; 9 bases map to TRBD2. Trimming took 8 bases from V and 4 from J; bases not matched to a gene: 15. CDR3 length equals 16 residues. Germline CDR1 and CDR2: SGHTA and FQGNSA. The entire variable domain, with the rest obtained from reference TRBV7-2 and TRBJ2-7, is as follows: GAGVSQSPSNKVTEKGKDVELRCDPISGHTALYWYRQSLGQGLEFLIYFQGNSAPDKSGLPSDRFSAERTGGSVSTLTIQRTQQEDSAVYLCASSTQLGLAGYEQYFGPGTRLTVT.

This sequence joins TRBV9 and TRBJ2-7; tentative D call: TRBD2 (6 bases). Germline V lookup: CDR1 SGDLS, CDR2 YYNGEE. Between the trimmed V and J ends, which lost 3 bases and 2 bases, there was a span of 15 bases. This CDR3 has 15 residues. CDR3 in amino acids: CASSEGLAGPYEQYF. The CDR3 DNA is TGTGCCAGCAGCGAGGGGTTGGCGGGACCCTACGAGCAGTACTTC. The full variable domain, completed using reference TRBV9 and TRBJ2-7, is DSGVTQTPKHLITATGQRVTLRCSPRSGDLSVYWYQQSLDQGLQFLIQYYNGEERAKGNILERFSAQQFPDLHSELNLSSLELGDSALYFCASSEGLAGPYEQYFGPGTRLTVT.

V usage is TRBV13 and J usage is TRBJ2-5; TRBD1 might be the D (5 bases). CDR1 and CDR2 from the germline V gene are PRHDT and FYEKMQ (reference sequence). V was cut by 5 bases and J by 2 bases, with 12 bases left in between. The CDR3 runs 14 residues. The CDR3 loop is CASSRRTKQETQYF. The CDR3 DNA reads as TGTGCCAGCAGCCGACGGACAAAACAAGAGACCCAGTACTTC.

The V gene is TRBV7-6, the J gene TRBJ1-6; D is ambiguous. V lost 5 bases and J 4 bases, leaving 3 bases between the germline ends. The germline V gene has CDR1 SGHVS and CDR2 FNYEAQ. The CDR3 loop spans 12 amino acids. The CDR3: CASSPYNSPLHF. The CDR3 DNA follows: TGTGCCAGCAGCCCGTATAATTCACCCCTCCACTTT.

The rearrangement joins TRBV28 to TRBJ2-1, with 10 bases fitting TRBD2. Germline lookup yields CDR1 MDHEN and CDR2 SYDVKM. The CDR3 is made up of 17 amino acids. V shed 6 bases, J shed 7 bases, and the junction held 15 bases outside the gene matches. The CDR3 spells CASSQSASSGGGNEQFF. DNA for the CDR3: TGTGCCAGCAGCCAATCCGCCTCTAGCGGGGGCGGGAATGAGCAGTTCTTC. The whole variable domain, remainder taken from reference TRBV28 and TRBJ2-1, is DVKVTQSSRYLVKRTGEKVFLECVQDMDHENMFWYRQDPGLGLRLIYFSYDVKMKEKGDIPEGYSVSREKKERFSLILESASTNQTSMYLCASSQSASSGGGNEQFFGPGTRLTVL.

In DNA, the CDR3 is TGTGCCAGTAGTCAGGCCGGGGAGCTGTTTTTT. This sequence encodes CASSQAGELFF. The chain recombines TRBV19 with TRBJ2-2; D remains ambiguous. The CDR3 has 11 amino acids. V was clipped by 5 bases and J by 6 bases, with 4 bases between them. Germline V gives CDR1 LNHDA, CDR2 SQIVND (reference sequence).

V usage is TRBV7-6 and J usage is TRBJ2-1, with 9 bases aligning to TRBD2. Germline V gene sequence: CDR1 SGHVS, CDR2 FNYEAQ. This CDR3 has 18 amino acids. Trimming removed 5 bases from V and 0 bases from J; junction bases left unmatched: 11. As DNA, the CDR3 is TGTGCCAGCAGCCAGGGTAGCGGGAGAACAAGCTCCTACAATGAGCAGTTCTTC. Protein sequence: CASSQGSGRTSSYNEQFF. Full variable domain (missing parts from reference TRBV7-6 and TRBJ2-1): GAGVSQSPRYKVTKRGQDVALRCDPISGHVSLYWYRQALGQGPEFLTYFNYEAQQDKSGLPNDRFSAERPEGSISTLTIQRTEQRDSAMYRCASSQGSGRTSSYNEQFFGPGTRLTVL.

J is TRBJ2-5 and V is TRBV5-6, with TRBD2 matching 10 bases. Germline V gene sequence: CDR1 SGHDT, CDR2 YYEEEE. The CDR3 spans 14 residues. V lost 0 bases to trimming and J lost 7 bases; unmatched junction nucleotides: 3. The CDR3 here is CASSLEASGRTQYF. The CDR3 coding sequence is TGTGCCAGCAGCTTGGAGGCTAGCGGGAGGACCCAGTACTTC. The whole variable domain, filled in from reference TRBV5-6 and TRBJ2-5, reads DAGVTQSPTHLIKTRGQQVTLRCSPKSGHDTVSWYQQALGQGPQFIFQYYEEEERQRGNFPDRFSGHQFPNYSSELNVNALLLGDSALYLCASSLEASGRTQYFGPGTRLLVL.

V usage is TRBV28 and J usage is TRBJ2-7; 8 bases match TRBD1. This CDR3 is built from 14 residues. J lost 5 bases, V lost 4 bases, and 7 bases had no gene match. The V gene's germline CDR1 is MDHEN and CDR2 SYDVKM. In DNA, the CDR3 is TGTGCCAGCAGTTACCGGGACAGGTACGACGAGCAGTACTTC. This encodes CASSYRDRYDEQYF.

This chain joins TRBV28 and TRBJ2-7, with TRBD2 identical over 10 bases. The V gene end was trimmed by 2 bases and the J gene end by 9 bases; junction bases not matched to a gene: 16. Germline V gene sequence: CDR1 MDHEN, CDR2 SYDVKM. This CDR3 spans 17 amino acids. CDR3 in DNA: TGTGCCAGCAGTTTACCCCAGGGGGTGAGCGGGAGGGCCGTGCAGTACTTC. Amino acids: CASSLPQGVSGRAVQYF. Full variable domain (rest looked up from reference TRBV28 and TRBJ2-7): DVKVTQSSRYLVKRTGEKVFLECVQDMDHENMFWYRQDPGLGLRLIYFSYDVKMKEKGDIPEGYSVSREKKERFSLILESASTNQTSMYLCASSLPQGVSGRAVQYFGPGTRLTVT.

The V gene is TRBV11-3, the J gene TRBJ1-3, with unresolved D. There are 15 residues in the CDR3. V lost 0 bases to trimming and J lost 0 bases, with 6 bases between them. CDR1 and CDR2 from the germline V gene are SGHNT and YENEEA. CDR3 sequence reads: CASSLDYPSGNTIYF. CDR3 coding DNA: TGTGCCAGCAGCTTAGACTACCCCTCTGGAAACACCATATATTTT.

This clone occurred a few times. The chain combines TRBV11-3 with TRBJ2-5, with D maybe TRBD1 (6 bases). Germline V gene sequence: CDR1 SGHNT, CDR2 YENEEA. V gave up 8 bases and J gave up 5 bases, with 18 bases separating them. The CDR3 consists of 14 residues. Here the CDR3 reads CASSSQGLLETQYF. The CDR3 coding sequence is TGTGCCAGCTCATCACAGGGCCTCCTCGAGACCCAGTACTTC. Supplemented by reference TRBV11-3 and TRBJ2-5, the full variable domain reads EAGVVQSPRYKIIEKKQPVAFWCNPISGHNTLYWYLQNLGQGPELLIRYENEEAVDDSQLPKDRFSAERLKGVDSTLKIQPAELGDSAVYLCASSSQGLLETQYFGPGTRLLVL.

The rearrangement joins TRBV7-9 to TRBJ2-2, with D tentatively TRBD2 (5 bases). This CDR3 contains 16 residues. V gave up 3 bases and J gave up 4 bases, with 15 bases separating them. Looked up from germline, CDR1 is SEHNR and CDR2 is FQNEAQ (reference sequence). The DNA of the CDR3 is TGTGCCAGCAGCTTCAACCGGGATACGTCCACCGGGGAGCTGTTTTTT. The encoded protein is CASSFNRDTSTGELFF.

The gene calls are TRBV6-4 and TRBJ2-3, with 7 nucleotides matching TRBD2. The CDR3 is 15 residues long. The ends lost 4 bases at V and 9 bases at J; junction bases unmatched: 13. Germline CDR1 is MRHNA and CDR2 is SNTAGT. The CDR3 here is CASSGAGLPDETQYF. The CDR3 DNA is TGTGCCAGCAGTGGGGCGGGACTACCCGATGAAACGCAGTATTTT.

This chain connects TRBV12-3 or TRBV12-4 to TRBJ2-1; D gene ambiguous. This CDR3 spans 12 amino acids. The V and J ends lost 6 bases and 10 bases respectively, with 13 bases between them. CDR3 sequence: CASRRGSWEQFF. The CDR3 nucleotides read TGTGCCAGCAGGAGAGGCAGCTGGGAGCAGTTCTTC.